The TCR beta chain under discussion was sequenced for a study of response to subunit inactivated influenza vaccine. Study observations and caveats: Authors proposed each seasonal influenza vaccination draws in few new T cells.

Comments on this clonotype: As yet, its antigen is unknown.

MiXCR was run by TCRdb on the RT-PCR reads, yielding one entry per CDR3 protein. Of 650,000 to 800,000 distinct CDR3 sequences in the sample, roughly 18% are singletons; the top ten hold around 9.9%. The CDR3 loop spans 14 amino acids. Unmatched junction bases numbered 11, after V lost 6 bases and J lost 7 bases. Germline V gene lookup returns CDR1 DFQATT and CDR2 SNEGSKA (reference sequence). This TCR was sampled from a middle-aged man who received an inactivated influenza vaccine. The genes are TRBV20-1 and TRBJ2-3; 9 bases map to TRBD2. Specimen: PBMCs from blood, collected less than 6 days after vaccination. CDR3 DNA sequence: TGCAGTGCACCTCTAGCGGGGCTCTCACATACGCAGTATTTT. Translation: CSAPLAGLSHTQYF.